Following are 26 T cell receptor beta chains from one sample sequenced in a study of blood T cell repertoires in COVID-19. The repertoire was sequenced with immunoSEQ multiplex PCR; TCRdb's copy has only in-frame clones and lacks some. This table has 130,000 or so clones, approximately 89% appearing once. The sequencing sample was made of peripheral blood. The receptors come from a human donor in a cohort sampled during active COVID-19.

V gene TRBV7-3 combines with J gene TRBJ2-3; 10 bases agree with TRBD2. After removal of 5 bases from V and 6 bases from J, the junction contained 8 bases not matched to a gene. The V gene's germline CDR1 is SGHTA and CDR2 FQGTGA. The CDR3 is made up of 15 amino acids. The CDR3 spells CASSPAGGLSDTQYF. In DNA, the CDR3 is TGTGCCAGCAGCCCAGCGGGGGGGCTTTCGGATACGCAGTATTTT.

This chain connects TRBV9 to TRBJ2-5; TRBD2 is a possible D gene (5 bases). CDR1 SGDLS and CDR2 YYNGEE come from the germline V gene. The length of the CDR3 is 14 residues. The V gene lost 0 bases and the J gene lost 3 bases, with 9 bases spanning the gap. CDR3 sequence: CASSVGPGEETQYF. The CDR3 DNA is TGTGCCAGCAGCGTAGGCCCCGGGGAAGAGACCCAGTACTTC.

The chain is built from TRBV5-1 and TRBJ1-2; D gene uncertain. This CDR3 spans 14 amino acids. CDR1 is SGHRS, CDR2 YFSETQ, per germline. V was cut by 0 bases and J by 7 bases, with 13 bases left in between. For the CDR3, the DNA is TGCGCCAGCAGCTTGGGTTCCGGTAGCGGTGGCTACACCTTC. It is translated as CASSLGSGSGGYTF.

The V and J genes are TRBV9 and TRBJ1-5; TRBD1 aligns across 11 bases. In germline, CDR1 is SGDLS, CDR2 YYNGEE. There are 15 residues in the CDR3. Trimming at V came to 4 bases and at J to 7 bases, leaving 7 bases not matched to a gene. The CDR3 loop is CASSPTGTGGQPQHF. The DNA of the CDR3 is TGTGCCAGCAGCCCAACCGGGACAGGGGGGCAGCCCCAGCATTTT.

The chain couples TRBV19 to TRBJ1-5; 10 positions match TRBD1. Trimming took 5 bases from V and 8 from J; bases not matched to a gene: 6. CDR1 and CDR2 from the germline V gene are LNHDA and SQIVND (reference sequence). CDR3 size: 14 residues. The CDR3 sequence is CASSSSTGGKPQHF. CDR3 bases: TGTGCCAGTAGTTCCTCGACAGGGGGCAAGCCCCAGCATTTT.

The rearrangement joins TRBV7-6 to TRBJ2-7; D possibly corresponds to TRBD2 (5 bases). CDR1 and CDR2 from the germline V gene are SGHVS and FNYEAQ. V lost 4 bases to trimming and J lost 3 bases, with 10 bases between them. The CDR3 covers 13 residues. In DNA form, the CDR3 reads TGTGCCAGCAGCTCGCCGGGAATCTACGAGCAGTACTTC. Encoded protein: CASSSPGIYEQYF.

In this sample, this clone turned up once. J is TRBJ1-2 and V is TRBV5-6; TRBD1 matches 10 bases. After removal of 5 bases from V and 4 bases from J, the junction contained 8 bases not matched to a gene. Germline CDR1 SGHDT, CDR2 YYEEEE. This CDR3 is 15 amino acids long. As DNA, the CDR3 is TGTGCCAGCAGGCCAGGACAGGGGGTTGGCTATGGCTACACCTTC. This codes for CASRPGQGVGYGYTF.

CDR3: CASSVSVNTEAFF. CDR3 DNA sequence: TGTGCCAGCAGCGTTAGCGTGAACACTGAAGCTTTCTTT. This chain uses TRBV9 with TRBJ1-1, with D hard to call. Germline CDR1 and CDR2: SGDLS and YYNGEE. V dropped 2 bases and J dropped 0 bases, with 5 bases sitting between them. The CDR3 length is 13 residues.

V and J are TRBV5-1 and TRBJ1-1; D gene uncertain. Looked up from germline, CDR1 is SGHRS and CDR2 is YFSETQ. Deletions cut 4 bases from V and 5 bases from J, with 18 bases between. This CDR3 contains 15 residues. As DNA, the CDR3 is TGCGCCAGCAGCCCACGCCTTGAGCCGTGGACTGAAGCTTTCTTT. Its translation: CASSPRLEPWTEAFF.

This chain's CDR3 is CASSQSTDNEQFF. The DNA of the CDR3 is TGTGCCAGCAGCCAATCGACAGACAATGAGCAGTTCTTC. J is TRBJ2-1 and V is TRBV3-1 (or the pseudogene TRBV3-2); D is possibly TRBD1 (5 bases). Trimming pared 2 bases from V and 5 bases from J, leaving 7 bases between. This CDR3 has 13 residues. Per germline, CDR1 LGHDT and CDR2 YNNKEL (reference sequence).

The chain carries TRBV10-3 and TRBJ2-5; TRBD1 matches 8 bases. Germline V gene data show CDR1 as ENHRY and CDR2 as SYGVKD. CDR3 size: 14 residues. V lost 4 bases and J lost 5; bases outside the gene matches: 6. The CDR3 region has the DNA TGTGCCATCAGTGTGCAGGGGGCTTGGGAGACCCAGTACTTC. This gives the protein CAISVQGAWETQYF.

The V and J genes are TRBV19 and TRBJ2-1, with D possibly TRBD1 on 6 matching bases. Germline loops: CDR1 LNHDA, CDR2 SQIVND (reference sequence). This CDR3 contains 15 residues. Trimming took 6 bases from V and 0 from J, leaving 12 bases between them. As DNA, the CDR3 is TGTGCCAGTAGACATGACAGGAGCTCCTACAATGAGCAGTTCTTC. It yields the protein CASRHDRSSYNEQFF.

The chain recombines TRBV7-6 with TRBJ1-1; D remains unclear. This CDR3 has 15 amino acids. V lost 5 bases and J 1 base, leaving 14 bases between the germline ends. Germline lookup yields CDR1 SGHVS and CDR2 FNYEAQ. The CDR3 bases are TGTGCCAGCAGCCTCCTTGACATCCCGAACACTGAAGCTTTCTTT. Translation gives CASSLLDIPNTEAFF.

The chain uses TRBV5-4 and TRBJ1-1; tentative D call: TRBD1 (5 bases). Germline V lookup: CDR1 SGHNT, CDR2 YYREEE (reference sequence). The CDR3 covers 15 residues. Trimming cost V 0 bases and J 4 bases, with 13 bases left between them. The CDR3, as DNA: TGTGCCAGCAGCTTGGGTGGTCGGGGGAGCACTGAAGCTTTCTTT. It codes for CASSLGGRGSTEAFF. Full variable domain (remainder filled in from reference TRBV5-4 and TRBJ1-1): ETGVTQSPTHLIKTRGQQVTLRCSSQSGHNTVSWYQQALGQGPQFIFQYYREEENGRGNFPPRFSGLQFPNYSSELNVNALELDDSALYLCASSLGGRGSTEAFFGQGTRLTVV.

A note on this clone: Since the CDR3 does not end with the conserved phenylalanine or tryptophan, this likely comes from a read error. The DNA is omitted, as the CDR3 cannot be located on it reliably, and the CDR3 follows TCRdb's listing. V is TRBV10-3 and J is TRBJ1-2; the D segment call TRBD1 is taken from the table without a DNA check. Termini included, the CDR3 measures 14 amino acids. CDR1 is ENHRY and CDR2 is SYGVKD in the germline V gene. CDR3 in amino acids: CAISESVDNLMATY.

The CDR3 region is CASSMGQRTDTQYF. Here the CDR3 DNA reads TGTGCCAGTAGTATGGGACAACGCACAGATACGCAGTATTTT. The J gene is TRBJ2-3, the V gene TRBV19; perhaps TRBD1 as D (6 bases). Trimming shortened V by 3 bases and J by 1 base, and 8 bases separated the two germline ends. Germline V gene data show CDR1 as LNHDA and CDR2 as SQIVND (reference sequence). The CDR3 spans 14 residues.

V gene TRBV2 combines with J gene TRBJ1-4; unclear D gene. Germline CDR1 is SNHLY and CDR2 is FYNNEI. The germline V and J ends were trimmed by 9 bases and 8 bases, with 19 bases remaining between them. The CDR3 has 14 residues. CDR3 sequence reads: CASRGPEYQEKLFF. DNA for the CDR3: TGTGCCAGTCGAGGCCCGGAATATCAGGAAAAACTGTTTTTT.

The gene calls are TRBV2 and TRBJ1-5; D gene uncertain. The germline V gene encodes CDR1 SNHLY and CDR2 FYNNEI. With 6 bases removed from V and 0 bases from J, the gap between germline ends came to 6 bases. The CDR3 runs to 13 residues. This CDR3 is CASRLISNQPQHF. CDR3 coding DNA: TGTGCCAGCAGGTTAATTAGCAATCAGCCCCAGCATTTT.

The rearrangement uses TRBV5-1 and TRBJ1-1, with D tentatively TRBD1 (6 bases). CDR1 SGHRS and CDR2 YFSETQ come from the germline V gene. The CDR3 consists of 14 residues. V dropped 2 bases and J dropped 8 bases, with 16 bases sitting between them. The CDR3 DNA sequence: TGCGCCAGCAGCTTTCGGGACAATACCGAAGAAGCTTTCTTT. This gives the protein CASSFRDNTEEAFF.

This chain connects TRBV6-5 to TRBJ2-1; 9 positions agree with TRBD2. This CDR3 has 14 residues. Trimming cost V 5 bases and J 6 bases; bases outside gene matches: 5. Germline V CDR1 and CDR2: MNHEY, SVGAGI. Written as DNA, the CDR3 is TGTGCCAGCAGTAGTAGCGGGAGCGTCAATGAGCAGTTCTTC. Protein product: CASSSSGSVNEQFF.

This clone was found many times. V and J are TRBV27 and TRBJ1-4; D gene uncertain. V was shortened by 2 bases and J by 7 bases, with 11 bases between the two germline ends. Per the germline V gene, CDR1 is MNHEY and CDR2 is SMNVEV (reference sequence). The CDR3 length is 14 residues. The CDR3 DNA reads TGTGCCAGCAGTTTACTCGGGAGCGGTGAAAAACTGTTTTTT. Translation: CASSLLGSGEKLFF. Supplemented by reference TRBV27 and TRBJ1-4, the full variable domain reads EAQVTQNPRYLITVTGKKLTVTCSQNMNHEYMSWYRQDPGLGLRQIYYSMNVEVTDKGDVPEGYKVSRKEKRNFPLILESPSPNQTSLYFCASSLLGSGEKLFFGSGTQLSVL.

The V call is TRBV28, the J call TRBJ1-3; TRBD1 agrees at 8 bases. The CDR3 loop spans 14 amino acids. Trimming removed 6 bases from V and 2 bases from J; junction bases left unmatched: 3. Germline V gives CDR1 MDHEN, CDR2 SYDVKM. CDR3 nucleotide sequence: TGTGCCAGCAGCCCGACAGGGGCTGGAAACACCATATATTTT. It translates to CASSPTGAGNTIYF. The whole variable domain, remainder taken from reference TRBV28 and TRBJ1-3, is DVKVTQSSRYLVKRTGEKVFLECVQDMDHENMFWYRQDPGLGLRLIYFSYDVKMKEKGDIPEGYSVSREKKERFSLILESASTNQTSMYLCASSPTGAGNTIYFGEGSWLTVV.

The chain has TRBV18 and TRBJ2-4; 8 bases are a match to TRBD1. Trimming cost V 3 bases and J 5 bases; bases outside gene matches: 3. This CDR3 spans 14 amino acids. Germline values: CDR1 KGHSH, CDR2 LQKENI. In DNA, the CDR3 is TGTGCCAGCTCACCCCCGACAGGGGAAAACATTCAGTACTTC. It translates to CASSPPTGENIQYF.

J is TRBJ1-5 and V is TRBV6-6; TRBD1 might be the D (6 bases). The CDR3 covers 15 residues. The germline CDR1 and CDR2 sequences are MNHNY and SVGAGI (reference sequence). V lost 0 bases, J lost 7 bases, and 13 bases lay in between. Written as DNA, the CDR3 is TGTGCCAGCAGTTACTCGGGGGGGGCCGGGCAGCCCCAGCATTTT. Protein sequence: CASSYSGGAGQPQHF.

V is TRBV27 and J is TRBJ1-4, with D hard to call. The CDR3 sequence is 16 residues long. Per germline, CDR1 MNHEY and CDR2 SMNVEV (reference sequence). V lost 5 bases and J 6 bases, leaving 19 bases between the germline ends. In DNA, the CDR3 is TGTGCCAGCAGTCCACTAGGGCGGGCCGCGGATGAAAAACTGTTTTTT. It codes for CASSPLGRAADEKLFF.

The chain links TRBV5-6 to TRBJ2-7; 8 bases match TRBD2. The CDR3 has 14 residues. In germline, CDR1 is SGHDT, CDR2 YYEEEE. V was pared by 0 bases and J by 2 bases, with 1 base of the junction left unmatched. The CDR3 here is CASSLAGGAYEQYV. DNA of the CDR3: TGTGCCAGCAGCTTGGCCGGGGGGGCCTACGAGCAGTACGTC.